This passage covers 21 T cell receptor beta chains from one sample sequenced in a study of blood T cell repertoires in COVID-19. Profiling relied on immunoSEQ multiplex PCR, and the TCRdb table lists in-frame clones only, not all of them. The sample consists of approximately 500,000 clones, roughly nine tenths of them appearing once. What was sequenced was peripheral blood. The receptors shown here come from a man in his late teens or twenties with COVID-19, enrolled during active disease.

The rearrangement uses TRBV7-3 and TRBJ2-1; D might be TRBD1 (7 bases). Trimming removed 5 bases at V and 5 bases at J, with 19 bases between. This CDR3 has 16 residues. From germline, CDR1 is SGHTA and CDR2 FQGTGA. CDR3 protein: CASSGSQGRIHNEQFF. CDR3 DNA: TGTGCCAGCAGCGGCTCACAGGGGAGGATCCACAATGAGCAGTTCTTC.

On this clone: An end of the junction differs from the germline gene, which may be a read error. The genes are TRBV7-7 and TRBJ2-7, with 11 bases lining up with TRBD1. The V gene's germline CDR1 is SSHAT and CDR2 FNYEAQ (reference sequence). There are 15 residues in the CDR3. The CDR3 sequence is CASSPGTGGLYEQYF. CDR3 sequence (DNA): TGTGCTAGCAGCCCGGGGACAGGGGGTCTGTACGAGCAGTACTTC.

The chain has TRBV4-1 and TRBJ2-5; 9 nucleotides agree with TRBD2. The CDR3 spans 18 residues. From germline, CDR1 is MGHRA and CDR2 YSYEKL. V lost 1 base and J lost 5; bases outside the gene matches: 14. CDR3: CASSQVTSSAGGPETQYF. The CDR3 DNA is TGCGCCAGCAGCCAAGTAACCTCCTCGGCGGGGGGGCCGGAGACCCAGTACTTC.

V and J are TRBV27 and TRBJ2-7; D is undetermined. The CDR3 extends over 13 amino acids. V gave up 2 bases and J gave up 3 bases, with 8 bases separating them. The V gene's germline CDR1 is MNHEY and CDR2 SMNVEV (reference sequence). The DNA of the CDR3 is TGTGCCAGCAGTTTAACAGAAAACTACGAGCAGTACTTC. This codes for CASSLTENYEQYF.

This rearrangement joins TRBV11-2 to TRBJ2-1; TRBD2 matches 14 bases. Germline V gene sequence: CDR1 SGHAT, CDR2 FQNNGV. V dropped 4 bases and J dropped 8; count of bases not matched to a gene: 7. CDR3 length: 16 residues. The CDR3 sequence is CASSYSGLAGGDEQFF. Written as DNA, the CDR3 is TGTGCCAGCAGCTACTCAGGACTAGCGGGAGGCGATGAGCAGTTCTTC.

The J gene is TRBJ2-7, the V gene TRBV3-1 (or the pseudogene TRBV3-2); 10 bases match TRBD2. The germline gives CDR1 LGHDT, CDR2 YNNKEL (reference sequence). J was trimmed by 3 bases and V by 4 bases; bases with no gene match: 6. The CDR3 runs 15 residues. The DNA of the CDR3 is TGTGCCAGCAGCCTAGGACTAGCGGCTAACTACGAGCAGTACTTC. Its protein product is CASSLGLAANYEQYF.

This clone has just a few counts. J is TRBJ2-2 and V is TRBV5-4; possible D gene TRBD1, 6 bases. This CDR3 is built from 15 residues. The V end lost 2 bases, the J end lost 1 base, and 9 bases lay between the germline ends. CDR1 is SGHNT and CDR2 is YYREEE in the germline V gene (reference sequence). This CDR3 is CASSFRGRNTGELFF. The CDR3 nucleotides read TGTGCCAGCAGCTTTAGGGGGAGGAACACCGGGGAGCTGTTTTTT.

The gene calls are TRBV19 and TRBJ2-7, with 11 bases matching TRBD1. The CDR3 has 13 residues. CDR1 and CDR2 (germline): LNHDA, SQIVND (reference sequence). Trimming removed 9 bases from V and 1 base from J; junction bases left unmatched: 2. CDR3 loop: CASGTGGSYEQYF. As DNA, the CDR3 is TGTGCCAGCGGGACAGGGGGTTCCTACGAGCAGTACTTC.

V usage is TRBV23-1 and J usage is TRBJ1-5, with D possibly being TRBD1 (5 bases). TRBV23-1 is labeled an ORF, and its function is uncertain. The CDR3 is 11 amino acids. V was trimmed by 6 bases and J by 9 bases, leaving 9 bases between them. This CDR3 is CASSPRGPQHF. The CDR3 bases are TGCGCCAGCAGCCCAAGGGGGCCCCAGCATTTT.

The chain has TRBV15 and TRBJ2-1, with D possibly matching TRBD2 (5 bases). This CDR3 comprises 15 residues. The germline V gene encodes CDR1 LNHNV and CDR2 YYDKDF (reference sequence). Trimming stripped 0 bases from V and 12 bases from J, with 18 bases between. This CDR3 is CATSRDWVRAVGQFF. CDR3 nucleotide sequence: TGTGCCACCAGCAGAGATTGGGTGCGGGCGGTGGGGCAGTTCTTC.

The J gene is TRBJ1-1, the V gene TRBV19; D perhaps matches TRBD1 (6 bases). Germline CDR1 reads LNHDA; CDR2 reads SQIVND (reference sequence). This CDR3 is built from 17 residues. The V end lost 4 bases, the J end lost 3 bases, and 21 bases lay between the germline ends. The CDR3 spells CASSRSPGTLGHTEAFF. The DNA of the CDR3 is TGTGCCAGTAGTAGAAGTCCCGGGACATTGGGTCACACTGAAGCTTTCTTT.

V gene TRBV4-2 combines with J gene TRBJ1-1, with 9 bases fitting TRBD1. The CDR3 sequence is 15 residues long. The V segment lost 1 base and the J segment 6 bases; nucleotides outside the gene matches: 6. CDR1 and CDR2 from the germline V gene are LGHNA and YNFKEQ. The CDR3 sequence is CASSQVGQGSAEAFF. CDR3 sequence (DNA): TGTGCCAGCAGCCAAGTGGGACAGGGAAGCGCTGAAGCTTTCTTT.

The chain carries TRBV3-1 (or the pseudogene TRBV3-2) and TRBJ1-2, with unresolved D. This CDR3 has 14 residues. V shed 0 bases and J shed 3 bases, with 8 bases lying between them. CDR1 is LGHDT and CDR2 is YNNKEL in the germline V gene (reference sequence). CDR3 protein: CASSQDVGYYGYTF. Here the CDR3 DNA reads TGTGCCAGCAGCCAAGATGTGGGCTACTATGGCTACACCTTC.

This rearrangement joins TRBV11-2 to TRBJ2-5, with D uncertain. The CDR3 length is 12 residues. V was trimmed by 3 bases and J by 5 bases, leaving 7 bases between them. The V gene's germline CDR1 is SGHAT and CDR2 FQNNGV. Here the CDR3 DNA reads TGTGCCAGCAGCTTGTCGTTGGAGACCCAGTACTTC. Its protein is CASSLSLETQYF.

CDR3 sequence: CATSDPSGRSTDTQYF. DNA of the CDR3: TGTGCCACCAGTGATCCCAGCGGAAGGAGCACAGATACGCAGTATTTT. The chain couples TRBV24-1 to TRBJ2-3; possibly TRBD2 for D (5 bases). The CDR3 is 16 amino acids. The ends were cut back, 3 bases at V and 0 bases at J, with 12 bases in the middle. CDR1 is KGHDR and CDR2 is SFDVKD in the germline V gene.

The chain is built from TRBV6-5 and TRBJ2-7; no reliable D call. The CDR3 length is 15 residues. Trimming cost V 0 bases and J 7 bases, with 16 bases left between them. The V gene's germline CDR1 is MNHEY and CDR2 SVGAGI. The CDR3 DNA sequence: TGTGCCAGCAGTTACTCCGGCGGCTTCGATGGTGAGCAGTACTTC. This codes for CASSYSGGFDGEQYF.

This clone was counted between two and nine times. The rearrangement links TRBV10-3 to TRBJ2-1, with 7 positions matching TRBD2. The CDR3 has 13 residues. Trimming removed 4 bases from V and 8 bases from J; junction bases left unmatched: 5. The germline CDR1 and CDR2 sequences are ENHRY and SYGVKD. Here the CDR3 DNA reads TGTGCCATCAGTGCTGGGGGGGAGGATGAGCAGTTCTTC. Its protein is CAISAGGEDEQFF.

The chain uses TRBV11-2 and TRBJ2-2, with a weak D call TRBD2 (5 bases). The length of the CDR3 is 15 residues. Trimming shortened V by 1 base and J by 6 bases, and 12 bases separated the two germline ends. Germline V lookup: CDR1 SGHAT, CDR2 FQNNGV. CDR3 bases: TGTGCCAGCAGCTTAGGGCCGGGGTTCGCCGGGGAGCTGTTTTTT. Translation: CASSLGPGFAGELFF. The variable domain in full, with the rest retrieved from reference TRBV11-2 and TRBJ2-2, is EAGVAQSPRYKIIEKRQSVAFWCNPISGHATLYWYQQILGQGPKLLIQFQNNGVVDDSQLPKDRFSAERLKGVDSTLKIQPAKLEDSAVYLCASSLGPGFAGELFFGEGSRLTVL.

The V gene is TRBV25-1, the J gene TRBJ2-7; D may be TRBD2 (5 bases). The CDR3 consists of 11 residues. Germline CDR1 and CDR2: MGHDK and SYGVNS. Between the trimmed V and J ends, which lost 5 bases and 3 bases, there was a span of 5 bases. The CDR3 nucleotides are TGTGCCAGCAGTCGGGGCTACGAGCAGTACTTC. This sequence encodes CASSRGYEQYF.

This clone was observed once. This chain joins TRBV11-3 and TRBJ2-1, with TRBD1 as a possible D gene (5 bases). The V and J ends lost 5 bases and 4 bases respectively, with 18 bases between them. CDR1 is SGHNT and CDR2 is YENEEA in the germline V gene. The CDR3 has 16 amino acids. The CDR3 reads CASSPQQARFYNEQFF. The DNA for the CDR3 is TGTGCCAGCAGCCCCCAACAGGCCCGCTTTTACAATGAGCAGTTCTTC.

The rearrangement links TRBV6-2 or TRBV6-3 to TRBJ2-7; no firm D call. Germline CDR1 reads MNHEY; CDR2 reads SVGEGT. The CDR3 is made up of 14 amino acids. V was cut by 6 bases and J by 5 bases, with 17 bases left in between. DNA for the CDR3: TGTGCCAGCAGCAACCCCCCACGCGTAGACGAGCAGTACTTC. This sequence encodes CASSNPPRVDEQYF.